This T cell receptor (beta chain) was captured by sequencing in a study of blood T cell repertoires in COVID-19. Whole-study context: The analysed material was cDNA or gDNA that came from T cells, B-cell-depleted T cells, or PBMCs.

Generated by immunoSEQ multiplex PCR, the TCRdb table keeps only in-frame clones and is missing some. The sample shows about 80,000 clones, around 79% of them seen only once. Unmatched junction bases numbered 4, after V lost 4 bases and J lost 3 bases. The CDR3 has 14 amino acids. The germline V gene encodes CDR1 LNHDA and CDR2 SQIVND (reference sequence). The sequencing sample was made of peripheral blood. This receptor was taken from an elderly man with acute or convalescent COVID-19. The chain links TRBV19 to TRBJ1-2; 8 bases are a match to TRBD1. The CDR3 loop is CASSTPGGDYGYTF. The CDR3 DNA is TGTGCCAGTAGTACCCCAGGGGGCGACTATGGCTACACCTTC.